The rows below give T cell receptor beta chains drawn from one sample of a study of T-cell reconstitution after alpha-beta-depleted transplantation in children. Each CDR3 protein is one row after TCRdb ran MiXCR on the PCR reads. This table has about 580,000 distinct CDR3 sequences, around 23% appearing once. Sample: PBMCs, mostly from graft donor cells, taken 360 days after TCRalphabeta/CD19-depleted stem cell transplant. These receptor sequences come from a boy younger than two who had a stem cell transplant for acute myeloid leukemia, so the T cells may come from the graft donor. Both conserved end residues are part of each CDR3. The order of the fields is V gene, J gene, D gene, clone size, CDR3 DNA, CDR3 protein. A D gene is named only where the DNA matches it firmly. A row's size may be missing; if present it is once, few, many or a size class.

TRBV7-9,TRBJ2-2,TRBD2,.,TGTGCCAGCAGCTCAAGACTAGCGGGGGGCTTCACCGGGGAGCTGTTTTTT,CASSSRLAGGFTGELFF
TRBV4-1,TRBJ2-1,.,many,TGCGCCAGCAGCCCCTATCTAGCCCGATCCCAGTTCTTC,CASSPYLARSQFF
TRBV7-2,TRBJ1-1,TRBD1,few,TGTGCCACGCCTCCGGACAGGGCGAACACTGAAGCTTTCTTT,CATPPDRANTEAFF
TRBV12-3/TRBV12-4,TRBJ2-1,.,.,TGTGCCAGCAGGCCAGGGTTTGGAAAAAGCTCCTACAATGAGCAGTTCTTC,CASRPGFGKSSYNEQFF
TRBV12-3/TRBV12-4,TRBJ1-4,.,.,TGTGCCAGCAGTTTATCGGGAGCTGGTCGGGTCGCGATACTGTTTTTT,CASSLSGAGRVAILFF
TRBV7-9,TRBJ2-1,TRBD2,many,TGTGCCAGCAGCCACCCCCCGGGGGGTGATGAGCAGTTCTTC,CASSHPPGGDEQFF
TRBV20-1,TRBJ2-1,.,many,TGCAGTGCTCGAGGCGGGGACACCTACAATGAGCAGTTCTTC,CSARGGDTYNEQFF
TRBV4-3,TRBJ2-1,.,many,TGCGCCAGCAGCCTTCTGCACACCGGGACATCCACTTACAATGAGCAGTTCTTC,CASSLLHTGTSTYNEQFF
TRBV11-3,TRBJ2-3,TRBD1,.,TGTGCCAGCAGCTCATCCGGGACAGACACAGATACGCAGTATTTT,CASSSSGTDTDTQYF
TRBV5-5,TRBJ2-7,.,few,TGTGCCAGCAGCTTCGACGACTACGAGCAGTACTTC,CASSFDDYEQYF
TRBV11-1,TRBJ2-7,TRBD1,once,TGTGCCAGCAGCTTAGCAGGACAGGGGCGCTCCTACGAGCAGTACTTC,CASSLAGQGRSYEQYF
TRBV20-1,TRBJ2-1,.,many,TGCAGTGCTAGAGATGGGAGAGGAGTCTATGAGCAGTTCTTC,CSARDGRGVYEQFF
TRBV6-5,TRBJ2-5,TRBD1,few,TGTGCCAGCAGTCCTACTCACAGGGGAGACCAAGAGACCCAGTACTTC,CASSPTHRGDQETQYF
TRBV11-2,TRBJ1-1,.,many,TGTGCCAGCAGCTCCGGGAGGGAGGAGGCTTTCTTT,CASSSGREEAFF
TRBV14,TRBJ2-7,.,many,TGTGCCAGCAGCGAAAGGTACTCCGGGGCCGAGCAGTACTTC,CASSERYSGAEQYF
TRBV18,TRBJ2-3,.,few,TGTGCCAGCTCACCCTACGGCGAGGTATCGGATACGCAGTATTTT,CASSPYGEVSDTQYF
TRBV12-3/TRBV12-4,TRBJ2-5,.,few,TGTGCCAGCAGTTTTAGGGGGGGAGTGGAGACCCAGTACTTC,CASSFRGGVETQYF
TRBV7-2,TRBJ2-3,TRBD2,many,TGTGCCAGCACGAGACGCGACGGGGGGAACACAGATACGCAGTATTTT,CASTRRDGGNTDTQYF
TRBV10-2,TRBJ2-5,.,.,TGCGCCAGCACCTTGGAGAGGGGCCGAGGAGAGACCCAGTACTTC,CASTLERGRGETQYF
TRBV6-5,TRBJ2-7,TRBD2,few,TGTGCCAGCAGTCCAGGACTAGCGGGGGACCCGGAATCGTACGAGCAGTACTTC,CASSPGLAGDPESYEQYF
TRBV20-1,TRBJ1-2,TRBD1,many,TGCAGTGCTAGGGCAGGGGGTCCCTATGGCTACACCTTC,CSARAGGPYGYTF
TRBV12-3/TRBV12-4,TRBJ1-2,.,many,TGTGCCAGCAGTTCCAACAGGGAAGTCCCATATGGCTACACCTTC,CASSSNREVPYGYTF
TRBV29-1,TRBJ1-2,.,.,TGCAGCGTCGATTTTTCTGACCGATCGACTGGCTACACCTTC,CSVDFSDRSTGYTF
TRBV7-8,TRBJ2-1,.,.,TGTGCCAGCAGCAGGCCGACAGGTGGCGAGTTCTTC,CASSRPTGGEFF
TRBV6-2/TRBV6-3,TRBJ1-1,.,many,TGTGCCACGCAGGACGGTCTTGAAGCTTTCTTT,CATQDGLEAFF
TRBV6-5,TRBJ2-3,.,many,TGTGCCAGCAGTTACGGCAGGGGTCTGGAGACAGATACGCAGTATTTT,CASSYGRGLETDTQYF
TRBV5-1,TRBJ2-2,TRBD2,many,TGCGCCAGCAGCTTGGACGGCGGGGGGACCTCCGGGGAGCTGTTTTTT,CASSLDGGGTSGELFF
TRBV6-5,TRBJ1-6,.,many,TGTGCCAGCTCGAGGGAAGGTTTCTCCTATAATTCACCCCTCCACTTT,CASSREGFSYNSPLHF
TRBV7-9,TRBJ2-3,TRBD2,once,TGTGCCAGCAGCTTAGCGAGCGGGGGTAACGCAGATACGCAGTATTTT,CASSLASGGNADTQYF
TRBV12-3/TRBV12-4,TRBJ1-5,TRBD1,many,TGTGCCAGCAGCGGCCGGGACAGCCTCAATCAGCCCCAGCATTTT,CASSGRDSLNQPQHF
TRBV6-5,TRBJ2-7,.,.,TGTGCCAGCAGTTACCTAGGGCCTTCCTACGAGCAGTACTTC,CASSYLGPSYEQYF
TRBV5-1,TRBJ2-5,TRBD2,.,TGCGCCAGCAGCTTGAAGCGGGGGGATCAAGAGACCCAGTACTTC,CASSLKRGDQETQYF
TRBV12-3/TRBV12-4,TRBJ2-3,.,many,TGTGCCAGCAGTTCCCAGGCCTCGGTAGCAGATACGCAGTATTTT,CASSSQASVADTQYF
TRBV20-1,TRBJ2-3,TRBD2,many,TGCAGTGCTATACTAGCGGGGGGGCGCACAGATACGCAGTATTTT,CSAILAGGRTDTQYF
TRBV10-3,TRBJ2-5,TRBD2,few,TGTGCCATCAGTGCGTTGAGCGGGGGGCCTGGTGGAGAGACCCAGTACTTC,CAISALSGGPGGETQYF
TRBV12-3/TRBV12-4,TRBJ2-1,.,many,TGTGCCAGCAGTCCCAGAGCCAATGAGCAGTTCTTC,CASSPRANEQFF
TRBV3-1,TRBJ2-1,TRBD1,.,TGTGCCAGCAGCTGCCGTCCCGGGACAGGGGGCCGGGCGCTTTCAAATGAGCAGTTCTTC,CASSCRPGTGGRALSNEQFF
TRBV6-2/TRBV6-3,TRBJ2-2,.,.,TGTGCCAGCAGTTACTCGATTACGGTCACCGGGGAGCTGTTTTTT,CASSYSITVTGELFF
TRBV11-2,TRBJ2-2,TRBD1,many,TGTGCCAGCAGCTTACAGGGGGCTGGGACCGGGGAGCTGTTTTTT,CASSLQGAGTGELFF
TRBV12-3/TRBV12-4,TRBJ2-3,TRBD2,many,TGTGCCAGCAGTGGGACTACCCAACCTACAGATACGCAGTATTTT,CASSGTTQPTDTQYF
TRBV12-3/TRBV12-4,TRBJ2-1,.,.,TGTGCCAGCAGTTTTCCCCAGGAGCAGTTCTTC,CASSFPQEQFF
TRBV5-6,TRBJ2-7,.,many,TGTGCCAGCAGCTTGGGTCTGGGTATCTCCTACGAGCAGTACTTC,CASSLGLGISYEQYF
TRBV20-1,TRBJ2-1,.,few,TGCAGTGCTGCTACCCCTTACAATGAGCAGTTCTTC,CSAATPYNEQFF
TRBV6-1,TRBJ1-1,.,.,TGTGCCAGCAGTGCCCGGAGACTAGTCGGTGAAGCTTTCTTT,CASSARRLVGEAFF
TRBV20-1,TRBJ2-7,TRBD2,.,TGCAGTGCTAGAGGAACTAGCGGGGGTCGGTCCGAGCAGTACTTC,CSARGTSGGRSEQYF
TRBV3-1,TRBJ1-5,.,.,TGTGCCAGCAGCCTCCGGGGCAGCCATTATAGCAATCAGCCCCAGCATTTT,CASSLRGSHYSNQPQHF
TRBV6-4,TRBJ2-2,.,many,TGTGCCAGCAGTTCTACAGGGAACGGGGAGCTGTTTTTT,CASSSTGNGELFF
TRBV4-2,TRBJ1-3,.,once,TGTGCCAGCAGCTCCGGTGTGGTAATCAAGTCCTCTGGAAACACCATATATTTT,CASSSGVVIKSSGNTIYF
TRBV5-6,TRBJ2-5,.,few,TGTGCCAGCAGGGTTTATTTGGAGACCCAGTACTTC,CASRVYLETQYF
TRBV18,TRBJ2-7,TRBD2,.,TGTGCCAGCTCACCAACCCTAGCGGGGCCGTCCTACGAGCAGTACTTC,CASSPTLAGPSYEQYF
TRBV7-2,TRBJ2-1,.,.,TGTGCCAGCAGCTTAGGGGTCCCAGTGAGTGAGCAGTTCTTC,CASSLGVPVSEQFF
TRBV29-1,TRBJ1-2,.,many,TGCAGCGCCGGCGGCTACACCTTC,CSAGGYTF
TRBV27,TRBJ1-2,.,few,TGTGCCAGCAGTTTAATCCCCGGGAAGGGCTACACCTTC,CASSLIPGKGYTF
TRBV20-1,TRBJ1-6,TRBD1,few,TGCAGTGCTAGTAGCCAGGGGGCATATTCACCCCTCCACTTT,CSASSQGAYSPLHF
TRBV6-5,TRBJ2-7,TRBD2,few,TGTGCCAGCAGTTACAGCCGGCGGGGGGTAACCTACGAGCAGTACTTC,CASSYSRRGVTYEQYF
TRBV29-1,TRBJ2-6,.,many,TGCAGCGTTGAGGTCGTCCAAAGCTCTGGGGCCAACGTCCTGACTTTC,CSVEVVQSSGANVLTF
TRBV20-1,TRBJ2-7,.,.,TGCAGTGCCGGGGAAGGGAGGTACGAGCAGTACTTC,CSAGEGRYEQYF
TRBV20-1,TRBJ1-1,TRBD1,few,TGCAGTGCTGCAGGGGGAGGCACTGAAGCTTTCTTT,CSAAGGGTEAFF
TRBV20-1,TRBJ1-5,.,few,TGCAGTGCCCAGTTACAGGCCCGCAATCAGCCCCAGCATTTT,CSAQLQARNQPQHF
TRBV20-1,TRBJ2-7,TRBD1,.,TGCAGTGCCACTAACCCAATGACAGGGGGCGAATACGAGCAGTACTTC,CSATNPMTGGEYEQYF